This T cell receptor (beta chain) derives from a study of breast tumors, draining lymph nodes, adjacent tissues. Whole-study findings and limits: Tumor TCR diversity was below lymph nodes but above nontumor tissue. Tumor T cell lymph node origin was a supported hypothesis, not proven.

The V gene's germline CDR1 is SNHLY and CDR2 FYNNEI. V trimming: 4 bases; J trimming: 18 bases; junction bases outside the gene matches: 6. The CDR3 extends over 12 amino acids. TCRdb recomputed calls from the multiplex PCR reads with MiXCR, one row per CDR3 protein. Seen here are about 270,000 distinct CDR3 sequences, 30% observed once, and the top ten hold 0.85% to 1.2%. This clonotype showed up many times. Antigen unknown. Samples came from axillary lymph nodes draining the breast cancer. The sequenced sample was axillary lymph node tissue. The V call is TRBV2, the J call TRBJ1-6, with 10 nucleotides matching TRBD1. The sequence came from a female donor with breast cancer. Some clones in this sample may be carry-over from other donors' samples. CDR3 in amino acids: CASSGGQGDPHF. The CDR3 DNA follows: TGTGCCAGCAGTGGAGGACAGGGGGACCCCCACTTT.